A selection of T cell receptor beta chains follows, all from one sample in a study of cytomegalovirus exposure and HLA in healthy donors. The method was immunoSEQ multiplex PCR; TCRdb's version includes in-frame clones alone and lacks a portion of them. The data contain some 110,000 clones, around 86% of them singletons. Source material: PBMCs. The receptors stem from a man aged 30-40 years in good health and CMV-seronegative. The CDR3 runs from the conserved cysteine through the conserved F or W. Fields, in order: D gene, V gene, J gene, clone size, CDR3 length, CDR3 protein, CDR3 DNA. A D gene is named only where the DNA matches it firmly. Size tells how often a clone was seen (once, few, many) or the class of an expanded clone, and some rows leave it out.

D: -; V: TRBV7-2; J: TRBJ2-5; size: -; length: 15; CDR3: CASSLLGGRRETQYF; DNA: TGTGCCAGCAGCTTGCTGGGGGGGCGGCGGGAGACCCAGTACTTC
D: TRBD1; V: TRBV7-8; J: TRBJ1-4; size: -; length: 18; CDR3: CASSQTSGTGLLREKLFF; DNA: TGTGCCAGCAGCCAAACCTCAGGGACAGGCCTTTTGCGGGAAAAACTGTTTTTT
D: TRBD2; V: TRBV7-6; J: TRBJ2-3; size: -; length: 15; CDR3: CASSLAHAGADTQYF; DNA: TGTGCCAGCAGCTTAGCTCATGCGGGGGCAGATACGCAGTATTTT
D: -; V: TRBV29-1; J: TRBJ1-5; size: -; length: 13; CDR3: CSVARGPNQPQHF; DNA: TGCAGCGTTGCCAGGGGCCCCAATCAGCCCCAGCATTTT
D: -; V: TRBV5-1; J: TRBJ2-2; size: once; length: 16; CDR3: CASSSALLPNTGELFF; DNA: TGCGCCAGCAGTTCCGCCTTACTCCCTAACACCGGGGAGCTGTTTTTT
D: -; V: TRBV4-1; J: TRBJ1-1; size: -; length: 16; CDR3: CASSQDEANVNTEAFF; DNA: TGCGCCAGCAGCCAAGATGAAGCGAATGTGAACACTGAAGCTTTCTTT
D: -; V: TRBV5-1; J: TRBJ2-6; size: -; length: 15; CDR3: CASSLVGAGANVLTF; DNA: TGCGCCAGCAGCTTGGTCGGGGCTGGGGCCAACGTCCTGACTTTC
D: -; V: TRBV5-1; J: TRBJ2-5; size: -; length: 12; CDR3: CASSPNQETQYF; DNA: TGCGCCAGCAGCCCCAACCAAGAGACCCAGTACTTC
D: TRBD1; V: TRBV5-4; J: TRBJ2-6; size: -; length: 15; CDR3: CAILTGGTGANGLTF; DNA: TGTGCCATCCTGACAGGGGGCACTGGGGCCAACGGCCTGACTTTC
D: -; V: TRBV11-3; J: TRBJ2-1; size: once; length: 16; CDR3: CASSLGTGGAYNEQFF; DNA: TGTGCCAGCAGCTTAGGGACGGGGGGCGCCTACAATGAGCAGTTCTTC
D: TRBD1; V: TRBV4-3; J: TRBJ1-4; size: -; length: 16; CDR3: CASSQAPGQGSEKLFF; DNA: TGCGCCAGCAGCCAAGCCCCGGGACAGGGAAGCGAAAAACTGTTTTTT
D: -; V: TRBV27; J: TRBJ2-2; size: -; length: 13; CDR3: CASYSSNTGELFF; DNA: TGTGCCAGCTACAGTTCGAACACCGGGGAGCTGTTTTTT
D: TRBD2; V: TRBV6-1; J: TRBJ2-3; size: -; length: 16; CDR3: CASSEGLSGGTDTQYF; DNA: TGTGCCAGCAGTGAAGGACTCAGCGGGGGCACAGATACGCAGTATTTT
D: -; V: TRBV7-8; J: TRBJ2-7; size: few; length: 12; CDR3: CASGLGANEQYF; DNA: TGTGCCAGCGGGCTGGGGGCGAACGAGCAGTACTTC
D: TRBD1; V: TRBV7-2; J: TRBJ1-1; size: -; length: 12; CDR3: CASSFRGFEAFF; DNA: TGTGCCAGCAGCTTCAGGGGGTTTGAAGCTTTCTTT
D: -; V: TRBV13; J: TRBJ2-3; size: -; length: 14; CDR3: CASSRQGGLDTQYF; DNA: TGTGCCAGCAGCCGCCAGGGGGGCCTAGATACGCAGTATTTT
D: TRBD1; V: TRBV13; J: TRBJ2-7; size: -; length: 14; CDR3: CASSPRQGAGEQYF; DNA: TGTGCCAGCAGCCCCAGACAGGGGGCCGGCGAGCAGTACTTC
D: TRBD2; V: TRBV7-6; J: TRBJ2-2; size: -; length: 15; CDR3: CASSPTSVGPGELFF; DNA: TGTGCCAGCAGCCCAACTAGCGTAGGGCCCGGGGAGCTGTTTTTT
D: -; V: TRBV6-6; J: TRBJ2-7; size: -; length: 14; CDR3: CASSGTPSPYEQYF; DNA: TGTGCCAGCTCCGGGACACCGAGTCCCTACGAGCAGTACTTC
D: -; V: TRBV28; J: TRBJ1-5; size: -; length: 16; CDR3: CASISGGAVGNQPQHF; DNA: TGTGCCAGCATATCGGGGGGGGCCGTAGGCAATCAGCCCCAGCATTTT
D: -; V: TRBV21-1; J: TRBJ2-7; size: -; length: 17; CDR3: CASSGRNGTGHHYEQYF; DNA: TGTGCCAGCAGCGGTCGAAACGGGACAGGGCATCACTACGAGCAGTACTTC